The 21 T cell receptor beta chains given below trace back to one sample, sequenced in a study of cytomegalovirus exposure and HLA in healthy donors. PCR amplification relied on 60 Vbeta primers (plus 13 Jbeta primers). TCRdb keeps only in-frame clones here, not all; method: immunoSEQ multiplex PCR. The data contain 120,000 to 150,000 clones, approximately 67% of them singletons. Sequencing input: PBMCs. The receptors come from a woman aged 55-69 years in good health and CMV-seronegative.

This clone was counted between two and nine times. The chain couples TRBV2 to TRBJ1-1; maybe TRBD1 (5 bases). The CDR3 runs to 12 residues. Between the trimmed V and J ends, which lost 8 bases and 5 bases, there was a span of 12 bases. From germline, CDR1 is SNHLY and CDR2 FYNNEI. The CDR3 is CASARGRTEAFF. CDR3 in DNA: TGTGCCAGCGCCCGGGGGAGGACTGAAGCTTTCTTT.

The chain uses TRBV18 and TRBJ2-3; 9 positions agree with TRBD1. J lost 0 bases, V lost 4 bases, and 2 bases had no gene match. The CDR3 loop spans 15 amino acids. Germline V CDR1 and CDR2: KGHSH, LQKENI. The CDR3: CASSLDRGSTDTQYF. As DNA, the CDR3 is TGTGCCAGCTCACTCGACAGGGGGAGCACAGATACGCAGTATTTT.

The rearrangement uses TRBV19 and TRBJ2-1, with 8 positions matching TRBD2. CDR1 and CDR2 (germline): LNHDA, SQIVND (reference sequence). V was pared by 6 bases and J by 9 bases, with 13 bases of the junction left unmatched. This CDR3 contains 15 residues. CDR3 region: CASSHGSGSRTEQFF. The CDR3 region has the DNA TGTGCCAGTAGCCATGGGAGCGGGAGTAGGACTGAGCAGTTCTTC.

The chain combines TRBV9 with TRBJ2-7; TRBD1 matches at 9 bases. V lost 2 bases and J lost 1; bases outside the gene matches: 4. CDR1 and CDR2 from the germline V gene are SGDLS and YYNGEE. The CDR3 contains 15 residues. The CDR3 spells CASSVGTGSSYEQYF. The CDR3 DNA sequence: TGTGCCAGCAGCGTGGGGACAGGGTCTTCCTACGAGCAGTACTTC.

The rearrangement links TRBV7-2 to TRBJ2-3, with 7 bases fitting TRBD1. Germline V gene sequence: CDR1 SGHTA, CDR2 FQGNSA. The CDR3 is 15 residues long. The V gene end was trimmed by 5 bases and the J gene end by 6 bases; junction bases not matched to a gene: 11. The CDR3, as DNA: TGTGCCAGCAGCCGAGGTAGGGGGCGATCGGATACGCAGTATTTT. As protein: CASSRGRGRSDTQYF.

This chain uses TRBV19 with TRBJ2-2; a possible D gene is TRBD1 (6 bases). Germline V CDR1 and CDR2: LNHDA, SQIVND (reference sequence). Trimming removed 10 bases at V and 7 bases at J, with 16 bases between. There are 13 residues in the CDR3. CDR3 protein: CATAYRVSGELFF. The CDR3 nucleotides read TGTGCCACCGCATACAGGGTAAGCGGGGAGCTGTTTTTT. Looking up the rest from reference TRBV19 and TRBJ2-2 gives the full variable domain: DGGITQSPKYLFRKEGQNVTLSCEQNLNHDAMYWYRQDPGQGLRLIYYSQIVNDFQKGDIAEGYSVSREKKESFPLTVTSAQKNPTAFYLCATAYRVSGELFFGEGSRLTVL.

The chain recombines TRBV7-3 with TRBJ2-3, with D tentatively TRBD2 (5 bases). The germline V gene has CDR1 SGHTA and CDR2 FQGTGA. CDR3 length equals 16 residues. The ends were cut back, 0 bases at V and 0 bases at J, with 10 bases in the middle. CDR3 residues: CASSLTADRSTDTQYF. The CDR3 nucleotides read TGTGCCAGCAGCTTAACAGCGGATAGAAGCACAGATACGCAGTATTTT.

The chain's CDR3 is CASSFSVGMDGYTF. For the CDR3, the DNA is TGTGCCAGCAGCTTTAGCGTGGGGATGGATGGCTACACCTTC. The V gene is TRBV5-6, the J gene TRBJ1-2; D is undetermined. V was clipped by 2 bases and J by 6 bases, with 14 bases between them. The CDR3 extends over 14 amino acids. The V gene's germline CDR1 is SGHDT and CDR2 YYEEEE.

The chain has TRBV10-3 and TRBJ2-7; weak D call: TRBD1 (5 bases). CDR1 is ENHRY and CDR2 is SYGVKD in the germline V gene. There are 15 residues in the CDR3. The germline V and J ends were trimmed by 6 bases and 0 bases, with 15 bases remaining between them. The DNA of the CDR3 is TGTGCCATCAGGGGAAGGGGCGACCCCTCCTACGAGCAGTACTTC. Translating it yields CAIRGRGDPSYEQYF.

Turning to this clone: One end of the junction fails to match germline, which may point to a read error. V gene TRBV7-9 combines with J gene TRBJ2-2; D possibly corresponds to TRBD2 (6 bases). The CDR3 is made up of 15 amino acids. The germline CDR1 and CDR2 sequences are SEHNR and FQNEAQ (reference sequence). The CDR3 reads CSSSLVEGVAGELFF. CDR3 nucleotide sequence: TGTTCCAGCAGCTTAGTGGAGGGAGTAGCCGGGGAGCTGTTTTTT. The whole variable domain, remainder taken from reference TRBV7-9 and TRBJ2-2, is DTGVSQNPRHKITKRGQNVTFRCDPISEHNRLYWYRQTLGQGPEFLTYFQNEAQLEKSRLLSDRFSAERPKGSFSTLEIQRTEQGDSAMYLCSSSLVEGVAGELFFGEGSRLTVL.

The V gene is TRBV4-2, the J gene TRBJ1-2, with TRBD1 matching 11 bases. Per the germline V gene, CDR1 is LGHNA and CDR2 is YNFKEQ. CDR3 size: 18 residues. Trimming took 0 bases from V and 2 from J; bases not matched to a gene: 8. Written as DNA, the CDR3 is TGTGCCAGCAGCCAAGAAAGGACAGGGGGCCTTGGGAACTATGGCTACACCTTC. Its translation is CASSQERTGGLGNYGYTF.

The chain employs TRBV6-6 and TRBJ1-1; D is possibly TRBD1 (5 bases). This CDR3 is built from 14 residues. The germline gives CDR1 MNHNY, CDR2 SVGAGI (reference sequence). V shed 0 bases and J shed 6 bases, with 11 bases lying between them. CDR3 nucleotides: TGTGCCAGCAGTTACTCGGGGGGGAGGGCTGAAGCTTTCTTT. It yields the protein CASSYSGGRAEAFF.

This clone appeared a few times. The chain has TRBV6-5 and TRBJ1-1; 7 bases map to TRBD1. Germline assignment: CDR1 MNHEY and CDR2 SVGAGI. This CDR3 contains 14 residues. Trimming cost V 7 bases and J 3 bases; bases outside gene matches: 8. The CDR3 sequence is CASTPLGGHTEAFF. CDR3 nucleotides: TGTGCCAGCACCCCATTAGGGGGCCACACTGAAGCTTTCTTT.

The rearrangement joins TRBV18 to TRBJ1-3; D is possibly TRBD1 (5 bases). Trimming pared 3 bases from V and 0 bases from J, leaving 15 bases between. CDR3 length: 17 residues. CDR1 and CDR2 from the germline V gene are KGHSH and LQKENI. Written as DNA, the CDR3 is TGTGCCAGCTCACCCATAAGCGCAGGGAACTCTGGAAACACCATATATTTT. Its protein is CASSPISAGNSGNTIYF.

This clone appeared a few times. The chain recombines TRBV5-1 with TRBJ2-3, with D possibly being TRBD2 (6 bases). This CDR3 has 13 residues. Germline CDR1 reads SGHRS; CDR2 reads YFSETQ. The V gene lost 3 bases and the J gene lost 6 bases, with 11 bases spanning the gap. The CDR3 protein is CASSWASGDTQYF. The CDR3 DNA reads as TGCGCCAGCAGCTGGGCGAGCGGGGATACGCAGTATTTT. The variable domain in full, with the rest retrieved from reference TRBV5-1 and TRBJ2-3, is KAGVTQTPRYLIKTRGQQVTLSCSPISGHRSVSWYQQTPGQGLQFLFEYFSETQRNKGNFPGRFSGRQFSNSRSEMNVSTLELGDSALYLCASSWASGDTQYFGPGTRLTVL.

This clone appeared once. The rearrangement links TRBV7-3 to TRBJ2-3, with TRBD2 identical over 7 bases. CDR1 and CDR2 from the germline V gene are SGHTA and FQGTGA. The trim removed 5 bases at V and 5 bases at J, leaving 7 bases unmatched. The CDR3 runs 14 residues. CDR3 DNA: TGTGCCAGCAGCGCGCCAGGGAGGGGAGATACGCAGTATTTT. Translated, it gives CASSAPGRGDTQYF.

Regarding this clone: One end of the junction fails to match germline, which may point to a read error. CDR3 nucleotides: TGTTCCAGCAGTCCGCCAACTGGGGGGGGCTACAATGAGCAGTTCTTC. Its protein product is CSSSPPTGGGYNEQFF. This chain links TRBV7-9 with TRBJ2-1; 7 nucleotides agree with TRBD2. This CDR3 is built from 16 residues. CDR1 SEHNR and CDR2 FQNEAQ come from the germline V gene (reference sequence).

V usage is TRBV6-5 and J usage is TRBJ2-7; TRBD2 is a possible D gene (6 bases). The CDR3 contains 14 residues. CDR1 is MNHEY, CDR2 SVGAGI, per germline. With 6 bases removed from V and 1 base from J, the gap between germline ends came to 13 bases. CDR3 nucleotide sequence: TGTGCCAGCAGCCCACTAGCAAAGTCCTACGAGCAGTACTTC. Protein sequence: CASSPLAKSYEQYF.

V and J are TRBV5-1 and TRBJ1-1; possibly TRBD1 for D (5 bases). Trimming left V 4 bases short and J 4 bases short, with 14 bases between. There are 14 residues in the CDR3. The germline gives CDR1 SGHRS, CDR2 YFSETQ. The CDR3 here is CASSLRDGSTEAFF. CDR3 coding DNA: TGCGCCAGCAGCCTGCGGGACGGGTCCACTGAAGCTTTCTTT.

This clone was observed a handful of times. The CDR3 sequence: CASSVTGTGELFF. For the CDR3, the DNA is TGTGCCAGCAGCGTAACGGGCACCGGGGAGCTGTTTTTT. This chain uses TRBV9 with TRBJ2-2; the D is unclear. The CDR3 contains 13 residues. Germline V gene data show CDR1 as SGDLS and CDR2 as YYNGEE. The V end lost 1 base, the J end lost 4 bases, and 5 bases lay between the germline ends. Supplemented by reference TRBV9 and TRBJ2-2, the full variable domain reads DSGVTQTPKHLITATGQRVTLRCSPRSGDLSVYWYQQSLDQGLQFLIQYYNGEERAKGNILERFSAQQFPDLHSELNLSSLELGDSALYFCASSVTGTGELFFGEGSRLTVL.

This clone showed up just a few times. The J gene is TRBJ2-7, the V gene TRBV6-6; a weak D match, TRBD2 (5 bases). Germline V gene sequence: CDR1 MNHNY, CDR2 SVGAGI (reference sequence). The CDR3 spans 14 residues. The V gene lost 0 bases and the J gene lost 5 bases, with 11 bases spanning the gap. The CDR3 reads CASSYSSWGDEQYF. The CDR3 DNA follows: TGTGCCAGCAGTTACTCGAGCTGGGGAGACGAGCAGTACTTC.